The rows below give T cell receptor beta chains drawn from one sample of a study of early T cells in non-severe SARS-CoV-2 infection. MiXCR, run by TCRdb on the 5' RACE reads, gives a single entry per CDR3 protein. This table has approximately 120,000 distinct CDR3 sequences, 15% appearing once. Sequenced material: whole blood. The receptors shown here come from an adult who was a healthcare worker with PCR-confirmed SARS-CoV-2 infection or an uninfected control (not recorded which). Each CDR3 is given with its conserved first and last residue. A D gene is named only where the DNA matches it firmly. Expanded clones are given a class, and other clones once, few, many or no size at all.

v_gene	d_gene	j_gene	abundance	CDR3aa	CDR3nt
TRBV10-2	TRBD2	TRBJ2-3	-	CASRSSGGAGDTQYF	TGCGCCAGCAGGTCTAGCGGGGGGGCAGGCGATACGCAGTATTTT
TRBV29-1	-	TRBJ1-1	few	CSVERRLLNTEAFF	TGCAGCGTTGAGAGGAGACTATTGAACACTGAAGCTTTCTTT
TRBV19	-	TRBJ2-1	many	CASSIGPLEHNEQFF	TGTGCCAGTAGTATCGGACCCCTCGAGCACAATGAGCAGTTCTTC
TRBV7-2	-	TRBJ1-5	few	CASSLRAANSNQPQHF	TGTGCCAGCAGCTTAAGGGCAGCTAATAGCAATCAGCCCCAGCATTTT
TRBV4-1	-	TRBJ2-3	-	CASSQGQGGYDTDTQYF	TGCGCCAGCAGCCAAGGGCAGGGGGGCTATGACACAGATACGCAGTATTTT
TRBV6-6	-	TRBJ1-6	-	CASSYSRGDSPLHF	TGTGCCAGCAGTTACTCGAGGGGGGATTCACCCCTCCACTTT
TRBV6-5	TRBD1	TRBJ2-7	few	CASRGTGSAEQYF	TGTGCCAGCAGGGGGACAGGGTCAGCCGAGCAGTACTTC
TRBV6-1	-	TRBJ2-2	-	CASSGASVTGELFF	TGTGCCAGCAGTGGTGCTAGCGTCACCGGGGAGCTGTTTTTT
TRBV7-6	-	TRBJ2-2	few	CASSVTDRATGELFF	TGTGCCAGCAGCGTTACGGACAGAGCCACCGGGGAGCTGTTTTTT
TRBV3-1	-	TRBJ2-6	few	CASSQGGVGANVLTF	TGTGCCAGCAGCCAGGGTGGAGTCGGGGCCAACGTCCTGACTTTC
TRBV20-1	TRBD1	TRBJ1-5	many	CSARTGDQPQHF	TGCAGTGCGCGGACAGGAGATCAGCCCCAGCATTTT
TRBV30	-	TRBJ2-5	few	CAWSVGRTQYF	TGTGCCTGGAGTGTAGGACGGACCCAGTACTTC
TRBV28	TRBD2	TRBJ2-1	-	CAAGAGADNEQFF	TGTGCGGCCGGAGCGGGGGCCGACAATGAGCAGTTCTTC
TRBV18	-	TRBJ1-1	-	CAVKRQDLNTEAFF	TGTGCCGTTAAAAGACAGGATTTGAACACTGAAGCTTTCTTT
TRBV10-3	-	TRBJ2-2	few	CAIRQNTGELFF	TGTGCCATCAGACAAAACACCGGGGAGCTGTTTTTT
TRBV5-1	-	TRBJ2-3	-	CASSTQLYTDTQYF	TGCGCCAGCAGTACCCAGCTTTACACAGATACGCAGTATTTT
TRBV20-1	TRBD1	TRBJ1-5	-	CSARTGGNQPQHF	TGCAGTGCTAGAACAGGGGGCAATCAGCCCCAGCATTTT
TRBV29-1	TRBD1	TRBJ1-4	-	CSGGTEEKLFF	TGCAGCGGAGGGACAGAAGAAAAACTGTTTTTT
TRBV12-3/TRBV12-4	-	TRBJ2-5	few	CASRPDRTGETQYF	TGTGCCAGCAGGCCGGACCGGACGGGGGAGACCCAGTACTTC
TRBV11-2	TRBD2	TRBJ2-1	few	CASSWRGAFNEQFF	TGTGCCAGCAGCTGGCGGGGGGCCTTCAATGAGCAGTTCTTC
TRBV5-1	-	TRBJ2-5	-	CASSLGVGLGGETQYF	TGCGCCAGCAGCTTGGGAGTAGGACTAGGGGGCGAGACCCAGTACTTC
TRBV3-1	-	TRBJ2-3	few	CASSERGADTQYF	TGTGCCAGCAGTGAGAGAGGCGCAGATACGCAGTATTTT
TRBV6-1	-	TRBJ1-2	-	CASSAVASYGYTF	TGTGCCAGCAGTGCGGTAGCCTCCTATGGCTACACCTTC
TRBV4-1	TRBD1	TRBJ1-5	-	CASSQDRGGTYSNQPQHF	TGCGCCAGCAGCCAAGACAGGGGGGGGACCTATAGCAATCAGCCCCAGCATTTT
TRBV13	-	TRBJ1-1	many	CASSTLDSLNTEAFF	TGTGCCAGCAGCACCCTCGACAGCCTAAACACTGAAGCTTTCTTT
TRBV24-1	-	TRBJ2-1	few	CATSDNWDEQFF	TGTGCCACCAGTGATAATTGGGATGAGCAGTTCTTC
TRBV20-1	-	TRBJ1-4	-	CSARDGGQATNEKLFF	TGCAGTGCTAGAGATGGGGGGCAAGCAACTAATGAAAAACTGTTTTTT
TRBV19	TRBD2	TRBJ2-3	many	CASSIRSLAGSTDTQYF	TGTGCCAGTAGTATTAGGTCGCTAGCGGGGAGCACAGATACGCAGTATTTT
TRBV2	-	TRBJ1-5	-	CASSEAATVREPQHF	TGTGCCAGCAGTGAAGCTGCCACCGTAAGGGAGCCCCAGCATTTT
TRBV6-1	-	TRBJ2-1	-	CASIRPGGLIFF	TGTGCCAGCATTAGGCCTGGGGGTTTAATATTCTTC
TRBV3-1	-	TRBJ2-6	-	CASSPEELNVLTF	TGTGCCAGCAGCCCCGAGGAACTGAACGTCCTGACTTTC
TRBV3-1	-	TRBJ2-5	few	CASSLWQRQETQYF	TGTGCCAGCAGCCTTTGGCAGCGCCAGGAGACCCAGTACTTC
TRBV6-2/TRBV6-3	-	TRBJ2-1	many	CASSYSKPGYRFF	TGTGCCAGCAGTTACTCGAAGCCCGGGTATCGGTTCTTC
TRBV12-3/TRBV12-4	TRBD1	TRBJ2-5	-	CASSPGDSFQETQYF	TGTGCCAGCAGCCCTGGGGACAGTTTCCAAGAGACCCAGTACTTC
TRBV18	-	TRBJ1-1	-	CVSSPEPRISTEAFF	TGTGTCAGCTCACCAGAGCCCAGGATAAGCACTGAAGCTTTCTTT
TRBV7-2	-	TRBJ2-3	-	CASSQAPPTQYF	TGTGCCAGCAGCCAAGCCCCCCCGACGCAGTATTTT
TRBV20-1	TRBD1	TRBJ2-2	few	CSAPGTGGVDTGELFF	TGCAGTGCACCCGGGACAGGGGGCGTAGACACCGGGGAGCTGTTTTTT
TRBV11-1	-	TRBJ2-2	-	CASSLYFGPGELFF	TGTGCCAGCAGCTTATATTTTGGACCCGGGGAGCTGTTTTTT
TRBV3-1	-	TRBJ1-1	-	CASSQRNGGARAFF	TGTGCCAGCAGCCAGCGCAATGGGGGCGCACGGGCTTTCTTT
TRBV3-1	-	TRBJ2-1	-	CASRGSNEQFF	TGTGCCAGCAGAGGTAGTAATGAGCAGTTCTTC
TRBV6-4	TRBD2	TRBJ2-3	-	CASSASGVSTDTQYF	TGTGCCAGCAGTGCGAGCGGGGTCTCCACAGATACGCAGTATTTT
TRBV4-2	-	TRBJ1-5	many	CASSQDRDQPQHF	TGTGCCAGCAGCCAAGACAGAGATCAGCCCCAGCATTTT
TRBV4-1	TRBD2	TRBJ2-7	many	CASSPGTSGGRPGYEQYF	TGCGCCAGCAGCCCCGGGACTAGCGGGGGCCGTCCGGGGTACGAGCAGTACTTC
TRBV29-1	-	TRBJ2-2	-	CSVAGATGELFF	TGCAGCGTTGCTGGGGCTACCGGGGAGCTGTTTTTT
TRBV30	-	TRBJ1-4	-	CAWRAGGEKLFF	TGTGCCTGGAGGGCGGGAGGCGAAAAACTGTTTTTT
TRBV7-9	-	TRBJ1-1	few	CASSQPWEGVGTEAFF	TGTGCCAGCAGCCAGCCCTGGGAGGGGGTCGGCACTGAAGCTTTCTTT
TRBV13	-	TRBJ2-3	few	CASRSTTDTQYF	TGTGCCAGCAGGTCTACTACAGATACGCAGTATTTT
TRBV18	TRBD1	TRBJ1-4	-	CASSPIGQGPERLFF	TGTGCCAGCTCACCTATCGGACAGGGCCCTGAAAGACTGTTTTTT
TRBV10-3	-	TRBJ1-6	few	CAIAVGTTDNSPLHF	TGTGCCATAGCAGTAGGGACAACAGATAATTCACCCCTCCACTTT
TRBV4-2	-	TRBJ1-3	few	CASSQDHASSGNTIYF	TGTGCCAGCAGCCAAGATCATGCCTCCTCTGGAAACACCATATATTTT
TRBV6-2/TRBV6-3	TRBD1	TRBJ1-6	-	CASTPDRDSPLHF	TGTGCCAGCACACCGGACAGGGACTCACCCCTCCACTTT
TRBV3-1	-	TRBJ1-1	-	CASSQEQVVNTEAFF	TGTGCCAGCAGCCAAGAACAGGTGGTGAACACTGAAGCTTTCTTT
TRBV12-3/TRBV12-4	-	TRBJ1-5	few	CASRPGSNQPQHF	TGTGCCAGCAGACCTGGGAGCAATCAGCCCCAGCATTTT
TRBV12-3/TRBV12-4	-	TRBJ1-2	-	CASSLAGTPVYGYTF	TGTGCCAGCAGTTTAGCTGGAACCCCCGTCTATGGCTACACCTTC
TRBV19	-	TRBJ1-5	-	CASSMRGGNQPQHF	TGTGCCAGTAGTATGCGGGGGGGCAATCAGCCCCAGCATTTT